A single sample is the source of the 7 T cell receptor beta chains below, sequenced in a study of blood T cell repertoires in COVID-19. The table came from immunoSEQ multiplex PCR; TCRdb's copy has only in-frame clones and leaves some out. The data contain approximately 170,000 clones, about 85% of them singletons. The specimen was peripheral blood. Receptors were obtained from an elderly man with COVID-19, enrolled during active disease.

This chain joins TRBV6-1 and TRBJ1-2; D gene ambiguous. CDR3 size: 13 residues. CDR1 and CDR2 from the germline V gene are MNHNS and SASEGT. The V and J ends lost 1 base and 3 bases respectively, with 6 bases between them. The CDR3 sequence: CASSEGEDYGYTF. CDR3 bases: TGTGCCAGCAGTGAAGGGGAGGACTATGGCTACACCTTC.

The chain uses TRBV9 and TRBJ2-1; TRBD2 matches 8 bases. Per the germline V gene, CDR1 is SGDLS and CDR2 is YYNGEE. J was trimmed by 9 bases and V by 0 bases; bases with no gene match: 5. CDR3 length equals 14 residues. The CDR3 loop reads CASSVVGAGAEQFF. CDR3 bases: TGTGCCAGCAGCGTAGTTGGAGCGGGGGCTGAGCAGTTCTTC.

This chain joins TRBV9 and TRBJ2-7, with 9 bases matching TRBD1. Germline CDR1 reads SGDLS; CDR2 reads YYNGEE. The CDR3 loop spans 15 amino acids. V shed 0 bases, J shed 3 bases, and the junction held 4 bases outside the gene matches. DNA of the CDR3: TGTGCCAGCAGCGTAGGGGGGACAGGGAACTACGAGCAGTACTTC. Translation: CASSVGGTGNYEQYF.

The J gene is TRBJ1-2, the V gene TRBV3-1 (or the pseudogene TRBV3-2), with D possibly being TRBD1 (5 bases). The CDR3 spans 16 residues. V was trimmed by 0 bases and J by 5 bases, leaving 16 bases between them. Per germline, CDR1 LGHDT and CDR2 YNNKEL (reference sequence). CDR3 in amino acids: CASSQEWGRYSYGYTF. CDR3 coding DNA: TGTGCCAGCAGCCAAGAATGGGGCAGGTACTCGTATGGCTACACCTTC.

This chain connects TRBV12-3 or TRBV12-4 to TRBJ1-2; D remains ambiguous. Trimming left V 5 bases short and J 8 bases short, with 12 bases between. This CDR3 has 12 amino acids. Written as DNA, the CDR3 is TGTGCCAGCAGTCCAGGACGAGGGGGCTACACCTTC. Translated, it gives CASSPGRGGYTF.

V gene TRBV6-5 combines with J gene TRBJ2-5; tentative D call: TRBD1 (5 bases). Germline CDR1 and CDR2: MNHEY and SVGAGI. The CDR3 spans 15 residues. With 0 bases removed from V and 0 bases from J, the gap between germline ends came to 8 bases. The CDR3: CASSYSTVNQETQYF. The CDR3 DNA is TGTGCCAGCAGTTACTCGACAGTTAACCAAGAGACCCAGTACTTC.

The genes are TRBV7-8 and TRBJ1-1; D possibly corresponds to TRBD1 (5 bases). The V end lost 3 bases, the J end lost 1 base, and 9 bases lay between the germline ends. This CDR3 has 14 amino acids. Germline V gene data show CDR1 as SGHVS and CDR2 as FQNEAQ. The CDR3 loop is CASSLGRRNTEAFF. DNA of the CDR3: TGTGCCAGCAGCTTGGGGCGCCGGAACACTGAAGCTTTCTTT.